This TCR beta chain was captured by sequencing in a study of T cell repertoires in cytomegalovirus infection. This clonotype was picked up a small number of times. Its antigen is unidentified. TCRdb re-called the reads through MiXCR, storing one row per CDR3 protein. The sample holds about 920,000 distinct CDR3 sequences, around 30% seen once. This CDR3 is 13 amino acids long. Trimming removed 3 bases from V and 8 bases from J, with 13 bases in between. The source was cultured CD8+ T cells from PBMCs, collected from culture after CMV antigen stimulation. The genes are TRBV12-3 or TRBV12-4 and TRBJ1-2; no firm D call. The TCR sequence derives from a human donor in good health (CMV status not recorded). Some clones in this sample may be carry-over from other donors' samples. The CDR3 region has the DNA TGTGCCAGCAGTTTGAACAGCGTACTCGGCTACACCTTC. It translates to CASSLNSVLGYTF.